The subject of this entry is one T cell receptor beta chain. The clone's antigen remains unknown. Per-base qualities were not stored, and no clone one base away is much larger. Whole blood was collected in K2EDTA tubes by collaborating institutions according to the institutions' own protocols. Collaborator samples were shipped for TCRbeta analysis as frozen whole blood, isolated PBMCs, or DNA extracted from either sample type. TCRbeta CDR3 regions were amplified from genomic DNA by means of the immunoSEQ Assay, a bias-controlled multiplex PCR. As for the authors' bioinformatics: Within the assay, amplification of reference gene primers was used to estimate how many nucleated cells each sample contained. To quantify the absolute abundance of each unique TCRbeta CDR3 rearrangement, sequence reads were collapsed and filtered. For each sample, productive Simpson clonality was calculated by taking the square root of Simpson's diversity index across productive rearrangements. Entries here come from immuneACCESS through TCRdb and include only in-frame sequences with V and J called. Some clones fail to appear in such tables; in the studies checked, an unresolved V gene covers under half of the shortfall, and the cause of the remainder is unknown. Clone size and V and J calls were adopted from that table, with D and trimming inferred from the DNA. This sample has 250,000 or so clones in its table, and over 70% of those were observed once. The ten top clones hold about 3.1% of the sample.

For this chain, trimming is 4 bases at the V end and 3 bases at the J end, and the number of junction bases without a gene match is 10. Via the germline V gene (reference sequence), CDR1 is LGHDT and CDR2 YNNKEL. Counted from cysteine to phenylalanine, this CDR3 has 17 amino acids. Only the CDR3 portion is preserved as DNA: 51 bases, with reading frame beginning at the first base. This specimen comes from a study of blood T cell repertoires in COVID-19 (dated by TCRdb to about 2020). In terms of the full investigation: The collaborator samples originated in the United States, Italy and Spain and spanned the acute and convalescent phases of COVID-19. The material from the prospective study consisted of cDNA or gDNA derived from T cells, B-cell-depleted T cells, or PBMCs. Subjects who had been exposed to COVID-19, were actively infected with it, or had recovered from it provided the deeply sampled blood TCRbeta repertoires that made up the dataset. A freely available public database, intended as a resource for researchers studying the immune response to SARS-CoV-2, is where the repertoires were released. Samples came from the ongoing ImmuneRACE study (first 160 participants) plus 1,254 subjects from 6 global collaborators. A de-identified subject ID, COVID-19 status, age in years and sex were almost always included in the sample metadata. Where HLA class I and class II types were available, the types were taken from metadata supplied by the sample provider, not from assay-based typing.

Results and caveats for the whole study, not just this receptor: The amount of clinical and demographic metadata varied by source and participant and was provided uncurated.

Material for sequencing was peripheral blood. The receptor was derived from a woman of 80 years or more with acute or convalescent COVID-19. This sequence uses TRBV3-1 (or the pseudogene TRBV3-2) and TRBJ2-3; a stretch of 10 junction bases matches TRBD2. The CDR3 amino acid sequence is: CASSPRGLAIGTDTQYF. At the DNA level, the sequence is TGTGCCAGCAGCCCTAGGGGACTAGCGATTGGTACAGATACGCAGTATTTT.